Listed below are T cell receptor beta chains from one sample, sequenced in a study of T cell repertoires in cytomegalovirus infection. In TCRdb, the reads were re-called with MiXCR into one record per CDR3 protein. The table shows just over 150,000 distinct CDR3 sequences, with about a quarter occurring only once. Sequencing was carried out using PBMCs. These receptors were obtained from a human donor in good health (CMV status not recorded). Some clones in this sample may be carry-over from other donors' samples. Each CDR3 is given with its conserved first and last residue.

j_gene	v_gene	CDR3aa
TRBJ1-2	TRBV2	CASKLGATYGYTF
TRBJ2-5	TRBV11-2	CASSLVSSRETQYF
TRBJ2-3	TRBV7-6	CASSLADDTQYF
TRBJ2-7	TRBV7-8	CASSPRLAGDEQYF
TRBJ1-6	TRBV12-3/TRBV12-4	CASRRASSYNSPLHF
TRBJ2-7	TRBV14	CASSRTGTSYEQYF
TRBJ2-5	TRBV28	CASRVGAEETQYF
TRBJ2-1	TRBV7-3	CASSLGGSEQFF
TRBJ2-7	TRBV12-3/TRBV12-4	CASSLLAGEQYF
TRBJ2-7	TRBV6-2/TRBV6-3	CASGDRAGYEQYF
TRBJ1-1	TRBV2	CASSEASGFMNTEAFF
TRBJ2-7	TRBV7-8	CASSNPGTGTYEQYF
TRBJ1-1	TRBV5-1	CASSGDRYEAFF
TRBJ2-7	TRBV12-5	CASGPGTAYEQYF
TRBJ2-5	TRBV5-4	CASSPDGLAGGQETQYF
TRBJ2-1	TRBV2	CASSEAGGINEQFF
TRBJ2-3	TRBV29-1	CSVARDFATDTQYF
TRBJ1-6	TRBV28	CASSLGGKNSPLHF
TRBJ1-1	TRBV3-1	CASSPRRYTEAFF
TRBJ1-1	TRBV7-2	CASSLGAQGWGTEAFF
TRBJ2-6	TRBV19	CASSIVVQGPSGANVLTF
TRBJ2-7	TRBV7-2	CASSLAAGGYEQYF
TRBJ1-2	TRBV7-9	CASSPSGTVTPQGYTF
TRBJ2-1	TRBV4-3	CASSQASTNYNEQFF
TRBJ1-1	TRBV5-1	CASSLGTVDTEAFF
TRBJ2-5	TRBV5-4	CASKRQPQETQYF
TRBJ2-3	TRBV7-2	CASSLRWLAPDTQYF
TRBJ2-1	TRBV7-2	CASSPLRGANEQFF
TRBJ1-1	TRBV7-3	CASSSGANTEAFF
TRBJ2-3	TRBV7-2	CASSLAAGGPTDTQYF
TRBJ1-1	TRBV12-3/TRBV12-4	CASSLMQNTEAFF
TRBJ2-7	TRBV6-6	CASSERTGTYEQYF
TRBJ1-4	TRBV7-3	CASSLGRNRDEKLFF
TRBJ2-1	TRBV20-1	CSATAGTSGRGQFF
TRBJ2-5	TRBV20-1	CSARDGWGLQPKTQYF
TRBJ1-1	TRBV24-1	CATSDPGRSEAFF
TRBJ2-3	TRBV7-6	CASSTRRLAGGSTDTQYF
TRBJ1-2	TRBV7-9	CASSAVRDTFNYGYTF
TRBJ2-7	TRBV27	CASSLNPSSYEQYF
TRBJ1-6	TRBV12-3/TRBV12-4	CASSLYRQGSPLHF
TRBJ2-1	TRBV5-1	CASSLDGTVTNEQFF
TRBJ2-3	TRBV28	CASSYPLGGRDSRSQYF
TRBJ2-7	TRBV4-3	CASSQMLAGNYEQYF
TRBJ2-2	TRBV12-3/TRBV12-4	CASSSLQGGTGELFF
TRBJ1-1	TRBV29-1	CSVDILIQGSQAFF